These T cell receptor beta chains were read from a single sample in a study of Graves' ophthalmopathy and Graves' hyperthyroidism. Via MiXCR, TCRdb re-called the multiplex PCR reads, giving one row per CDR3 protein. The sample has about 210,000 distinct CDR3 sequences, over 25% seen once. Sequencing input: peripheral blood. Receptor source: a man aged 50 to 60 with Graves' ophthalmopathy. The CDR3 runs from the conserved cysteine through the conserved F or W. A D gene is named only where the DNA matches it firmly. The size field is filled for only some rows; it gives once, few, many or a size class.

CDR3 protein	CDR3 DNA	D gene	J gene	V gene	clone size
CASESSYRTSGEETQYF	TGTGCCAGCGAGTCCTCATACCGTACTAGCGGAGAAGAGACCCAGTACTTC	TRBD2	TRBJ2-5	TRBV6-2/TRBV6-3	many
CASGKGGNSPLHF	TGTGCCAGCGGCAAGGGCGGTAATTCACCCCTCCACTTT	-	TRBJ1-6	TRBV12-3/TRBV12-4	many
CASSPPRTGGSYEQYF	TGTGCCAGCAGCCCACCCCGGACAGGAGGCTCCTACGAGCAGTACTTC	TRBD1	TRBJ2-7	TRBV11-2	many
CASSQGSVWMLETQYF	TGCGCCAGCAGCCAAGGTTCGGTTTGGATGTTGGAGACCCAGTACTTC	-	TRBJ2-5	TRBV4-1	many
CASSALLDLSEQYF	TGTGCCAGCAGCGCCCTACTAGACCTCTCTGAGCAGTACTTC	-	TRBJ2-7	TRBV12-3/TRBV12-4	many
CASTGTADTEAFF	TGTGCCAGCACCGGGACAGCGGACACTGAAGCTTTCTTT	TRBD1	TRBJ1-1	TRBV12-3/TRBV12-4	-
CASSLLAGAYEQYF	TGTGCCAGCAGTTTACTAGCGGGAGCTTACGAGCAGTACTTC	TRBD2	TRBJ2-7	TRBV28	many
CASSFQTGTEAFF	TGCGCCAGCAGCTTCCAGACTGGTACTGAAGCTTTCTTT	-	TRBJ1-1	TRBV5-1	many
CASRPGPNTEAFF	TGTGCCAGCAGGCCGGGCCCGAACACTGAAGCTTTCTTT	-	TRBJ1-1	TRBV6-1	-
CASSSGTGMNTGELFF	TGTGCCAGCAGTTCCGGGACAGGGATGAACACCGGGGAGCTGTTTTTT	TRBD1	TRBJ2-2	TRBV27	many
CASSWGDYGPYEQYF	TGCGCCAGCAGCTGGGGGGACTACGGACCCTACGAGCAGTACTTC	TRBD2	TRBJ2-7	TRBV5-1	many
CASSLYYRGAGYNQPQHF	TGTGCCAGCAGTTTATACTACCGAGGGGCAGGCTACAATCAGCCCCAGCATTTT	-	TRBJ1-5	TRBV6-5	many
CASSYKQDLGYTF	TGTGCCAGCAGTTACAAACAGGACTTAGGCTACACCTTC	-	TRBJ1-2	TRBV6-2/TRBV6-3	-
CSVEEGYGYTF	TGCAGCGTTGAAGAAGGGTATGGCTACACCTTC	-	TRBJ1-2	TRBV29-1	once
CASSLYQGANSPLHF	TGTGCCAGCAGTTTATACCAGGGGGCCAATTCACCCCTCCACTTT	TRBD1	TRBJ1-6	TRBV28	many
CASSHPGPYEQYF	TGTGCCAGCAGTCACCCGGGACCCTACGAGCAGTACTTC	-	TRBJ2-7	TRBV6-2/TRBV6-3	-
CAISSQNTEAFF	TGTGCCATCAGTTCACAGAACACTGAAGCTTTCTTT	-	TRBJ1-1	TRBV10-3	many
CASSVSGRALETQYF	TGTGCCAGCAGCGTAAGCGGGAGGGCGTTGGAGACCCAGTACTTC	TRBD2	TRBJ2-5	TRBV12-3/TRBV12-4	-
CASNFRIDSFGYTF	TGTGCCAGCAACTTCCGGATTGATTCCTTTGGCTACACCTTC	-	TRBJ1-2	TRBV6-2/TRBV6-3	many
CASSLEGEGTGNFYGYTF	TGTGCCAGCAGCTTGGAGGGTGAGGGGACAGGGAATTTCTATGGCTACACCTTC	TRBD1	TRBJ1-2	TRBV13	-
CASSLTGQGAHEQYF	TGTGCCAGCAGCCTAACGGGACAGGGGGCTCACGAGCAGTACTTC	TRBD1	TRBJ2-7	TRBV3-1	many
CASSVDGKNTGELFF	TGTGCCAGCAGTGTAGACGGCAAGAACACCGGGGAGCTGTTTTTT	-	TRBJ2-2	TRBV6-4	many
CASSTSQKTQYF	TGTGCCAGCAGCACCTCCCAAAAGACCCAGTACTTC	-	TRBJ2-5	TRBV28	many
CASRRTRAPGELFF	TGTGCCAGTAGACGGACTAGGGCGCCCGGGGAGCTGTTTTTT	TRBD2	TRBJ2-2	TRBV19	many
CASSSGTSGRARTGELFF	TGTGCCAGCAGCTCCGGGACTAGCGGGAGGGCCAGGACCGGGGAGCTGTTTTTT	TRBD2	TRBJ2-2	TRBV7-2	many
CSAPYNENTEAFF	TGCAGTGCTCCCTATAACGAGAACACTGAAGCTTTCTTT	-	TRBJ1-1	TRBV20-1	-
CASSLRQGMWINEQYF	TGTGCCAGCAGTTTAAGGCAGGGGATGTGGATCAACGAGCAGTACTTC	-	TRBJ2-7	TRBV28	many
CASSGQAAGETQYF	TGTGCCAGCAGCGGACAGGCTGCAGGAGAGACCCAGTACTTC	TRBD1	TRBJ2-5	TRBV11-2	many